These 7 T cell receptor beta chains came from one sample sequenced in a study of regulatory T cells in long-lasting Graves disease. In building TCR beta libraries, iRepertoire HTBI primers were used together with Arm-PCR of CDR3 regions. MiXCR, run by TCRdb on the multiplex PCR reads, gives a single entry per CDR3 protein. Found here are about 400,000 distinct CDR3 sequences, around 20% of them singletons; the top ten hold 20% to 25%. Time point here: persistent/refractory GD, antithyroid drugs over 5 years with positive TRAb. With RNA extracted from PBMCs as input, the TCR library was made. This sample comprised peripheral blood mononuclear cells (PBMCs), obtained when the disease was refractory, from a patient treated with antithyroid drugs. The receptors come from a female donor with Graves disease.

The rearrangement joins TRBV5-5 to TRBJ2-7; D may be TRBD1 or TRBD2 (5 bases each). Trimming removed 4 bases at V and 4 bases at J, with 12 bases between. Germline loops: CDR1 SGHKS, CDR2 YYEKEE (reference sequence). The CDR3 contains 13 residues. The CDR3 reads CASSRRDVYEQYF. The DNA for the CDR3 is TGTGCCAGCAGCCGCCGGGACGTGTACGAGCAGTACTTC.

The V and J genes are TRBV10-3 and TRBJ1-3; TRBD1 matches at 9 bases. Germline trimming cut 5 bases from V and 6 bases from J; bases unmatched to any gene: 8. The germline V gene encodes CDR1 ENHRY and CDR2 SYGVKD. CDR3 length: 15 residues. For the CDR3, the DNA is TGTGCCATCAGTCCCGGGACAGGGAGGGAAAACACCATATATTTT. Translated: CAISPGTGRENTIYF.

The chain employs TRBV30 and TRBJ2-1; weak D call: TRBD1 (6 bases). The V gene lost 2 bases and the J gene lost 4 bases, with 9 bases spanning the gap. CDR1 is GTSNPN, CDR2 SVGIG, per germline (reference sequence). The length of the CDR3 is 13 residues. The CDR3 coding sequence is TGTGCCTGGAGTACAGGGTTATACAATGAGCAGTTCTTC. Translating it yields CAWSTGLYNEQFF.

With regard to this clonotype: The CDR3 carries no conserved terminal phenylalanine or tryptophan, so it likely arises from a read error. The V call is TRBV29-1, the J call TRBJ2-5; 8 nucleotides line up with TRBD1. CDR1 and CDR2 (germline): SQVTM, ANQGSEA. With V trimmed by 0 bases and J by 3 bases, 6 bases remained unmatched. The CDR3 sequence is 15 residues long. CDR3 protein: CSVEDWGQAKETQYS. The CDR3, as DNA: TGCAGCGTTGAAGACTGGGGACAGGCAAAAGAGACCCAGTACTCC.

This clonotype was counted many times. This chain uses TRBV28 with TRBJ1-5, with D possibly being TRBD1 (6 bases). V lost 8 bases, J lost 3 bases, and 17 bases lay in between. This CDR3 has 15 residues. The germline V gene encodes CDR1 MDHEN and CDR2 SYDVKM. The CDR3 here is CASATGQFYNQPQHF. The CDR3 region has the DNA TGTGCCAGCGCCACTGGACAGTTCTACAATCAGCCCCAGCATTTT.

The chain uses TRBV2 and TRBJ2-3; D possibly corresponds to TRBD2 (5 bases). CDR3 size: 15 residues. V was shortened by 1 base and J by 2 bases, with 10 bases between the two germline ends. CDR1 and CDR2 from the germline V gene are SNHLY and FYNNEI. The CDR3 spells CASSEGAVNTDTQYF. CDR3 sequence (DNA): TGTGCCAGCAGTGAAGGAGCGGTCAACACAGATACGCAGTATTTT.

This clonotype was counted a few times. The CDR3 here is CASSLGAAGGFYNEQFF. The CDR3 coding sequence is TGTGCCAGCAGCTTAGGCGCGGCGGGTGGTTTCTACAATGAGCAGTTCTTC. V gene TRBV7-2 combines with J gene TRBJ2-1, with D perhaps TRBD2 (5 bases). The CDR3 has 17 amino acids. V dropped 1 base and J dropped 3 bases, with 16 bases sitting between them. CDR1 and CDR2 (germline): SGHTA, FQGNSA.